The 32 T cell receptor beta chains in this list originate from one sample, sequenced in a study of CD8 T cells in ankylosing spondylitis (dated by TCRdb to about 2017). The paper's findings and limits, for the study overall: A TCR beta motif made up of several highly homologous amino acid variants appeared to be characteristic of blood from ankylosing spondylitis patients.

No antigen has been assigned to these receptors. The receptor library was made with 5' RACE. For sequencing, an Illumina HiSeq 2500 was employed. Clones were called with MiXCR by TCRdb after fastp trimmed the public reads at Q25, and only in-frame beta chains were retained. Each entry merges the rows of one CDR3 protein and shows their most common DNA and genes. A total of roughly 370,000 distinct CDR3 sequences appear in this sample, about a fifth of them only once. Roughly a sixth of the sample is taken by the ten largest. Sequenced material: blood, either unsorted or a sorted T cell fraction (not recorded which). The receptors were gathered from a male donor with ankylosing spondylitis.

This clonotype was seen many times. The chain combines TRBV4-1 with TRBJ1-5, with 7 bases that match TRBD1. Unmatched junction bases numbered 12, after V lost 0 bases and J lost 1 base. The CDR3 extends over 19 amino acids. CDR1 is MGHRA and CDR2 is YSYEKL in the germline V gene. The CDR3 sequence: CASSQEPQGEAGSNQPQHF. Here the CDR3 DNA reads TGCGCCAGCAGCCAAGAACCTCAGGGGGAAGCGGGCAGCAATCAGCCCCAGCATTTT.

This clonotype was counted ten times or more. The J gene is TRBJ2-1, the V gene TRBV2; no firm D call. The CDR3 consists of 15 residues. Trimming stripped 7 bases from V and 0 bases from J, with 13 bases between. The germline CDR1 and CDR2 sequences are SNHLY and FYNNEI. The CDR3 DNA follows: TGTGCCAGCACCCGAGGAGCGAGCTCCTACAATGAGCAGTTCTTC. Protein: CASTRGASSYNEQFF.

This chain links TRBV19 with TRBJ2-7; perhaps TRBD2 as D (5 bases). The germline CDR1 and CDR2 sequences are LNHDA and SQIVND (reference sequence). The CDR3 sequence is 13 residues long. The ends were cut back, 4 bases at V and 0 bases at J, with 7 bases in the middle. The CDR3 region is CASSTGSSYEQYF. DNA of the CDR3: TGTGCCAGTAGTACGGGGAGCTCCTACGAGCAGTACTTC. Supplemented by reference TRBV19 and TRBJ2-7, the full variable domain reads DGGITQSPKYLFRKEGQNVTLSCEQNLNHDAMYWYRQDPGQGLRLIYYSQIVNDFQKGDIAEGYSVSREKKESFPLTVTSAQKNPTAFYLCASSTGSSYEQYFGPGTRLTVT.

The J gene is TRBJ2-5, the V gene TRBV10-3; D is unclear. This CDR3 has 14 amino acids. V gave up 0 bases and J gave up 4 bases, with 9 bases separating them. From germline, CDR1 is ENHRY and CDR2 SYGVKD. The DNA of the CDR3 is TGTGCCATCAGTGAGTCTCTAGGCCCAGAGACCCAGTACTTC. This encodes CAISESLGPETQYF.

This clonotype has at least ten counts. The gene calls are TRBV7-9 and TRBJ1-2, with 8 bases that match TRBD1. This CDR3 is 15 amino acids long. CDR1 SEHNR and CDR2 FQNEAQ come from the germline V gene (reference sequence). V dropped 5 bases and J dropped 4; count of bases not matched to a gene: 9. CDR3 nucleotides: TGTGCCAGCAGCGAAACCAGGGGGCCCATCTATGGCTACACCTTC. This translates into CASSETRGPIYGYTF.

The chain couples TRBV20-1 to TRBJ2-7; D gene unclear. The germline gives CDR1 DFQATT, CDR2 SNEGSKA (reference sequence). The length of the CDR3 is 13 residues. Trimming stripped 0 bases from V and 4 bases from J, with 10 bases between. The CDR3: CSARDFGFYEQYF. CDR3 sequence (DNA): TGCAGTGCTAGAGATTTCGGCTTTTACGAGCAGTACTTC.

V gene TRBV29-1 combines with J gene TRBJ1-1; weak D call: TRBD1 (6 bases). V was pared by 5 bases and J by 3 bases, with 10 bases between. There are 12 residues in the CDR3. Germline loops: CDR1 SQVTM, CDR2 ANQGSEA. CDR3 region: CSVSRQDTEAFF. DNA of the CDR3: TGCAGCGTTTCCCGACAGGACACTGAAGCTTTCTTT.

This chain's CDR3 is CASSSTQNTEAFF. CDR3 nucleotides: TGCGCCAGCAGCTCAACACAGAACACTGAAGCTTTCTTT. This rearrangement joins TRBV5-1 to TRBJ1-1; D remains unclear. With 3 bases removed from V and 1 base from J, the gap between germline ends came to 7 bases. The CDR3 is made up of 13 amino acids. Germline V gene data show CDR1 as SGHRS and CDR2 as YFSETQ.

CDR3 in DNA: TGTGCCAGCAGCTTGGCCGGCGCTAGCGGACAGACCCAGTACTTC. Its protein product is CASSLAGASGQTQYF. This chain joins TRBV5-6 and TRBJ2-5, with 7 bases fitting TRBD2. The trim removed 0 bases at V and 6 bases at J, leaving 8 bases unmatched. CDR1 and CDR2 (germline): SGHDT, YYEEEE. The length of the CDR3 is 15 residues.

This clonotype was picked up a small number of times. V and J are TRBV12-3 or TRBV12-4 and TRBJ2-5; D perhaps matches TRBD1 (5 bases). Trimming cost V 6 bases and J 0 bases, with 8 bases left between them. The CDR3 loop spans 13 amino acids. The CDR3 loop is CASSRQNQETQYF. CDR3 coding DNA: TGTGCCAGCAGCCGACAGAACCAAGAGACCCAGTACTTC.

This chain connects TRBV11-1 to TRBJ2-1; unclear D gene. This CDR3 has 15 residues. V gave up 8 bases and J gave up 0 bases, with 14 bases separating them. In germline, CDR1 is SGHAT, CDR2 FQDESV (reference sequence). Written as DNA, the CDR3 is TGTGCCAGCTGCCGGGTCCCAAGCTCCTACAATGAGCAGTTCTTC. The encoded protein is CASCRVPSSYNEQFF.

This clonotype has only a few counts. The rearrangement joins TRBV5-1 to TRBJ2-3; D remains unclear. The germline V gene has CDR1 SGHRS and CDR2 YFSETQ. Trimming cost V 4 bases and J 3 bases, with 12 bases left between them. This CDR3 comprises 14 residues. In DNA, the CDR3 is TGCGCCAGCAGCCCGGCCCTAGAAACAGATACGCAGTATTTT. This encodes CASSPALETDTQYF.

Only a few counts were recorded for this clonotype. The chain has TRBV27 and TRBJ2-2, with D hard to call. The CDR3 has 14 residues. CDR1 and CDR2 (germline): MNHEY, SMNVEV (reference sequence). The V end lost 7 bases, the J end lost 1 base, and 10 bases lay between the germline ends. CDR3 amino acids: CASIGRMNTGELFF. DNA of the CDR3: TGTGCCAGCATAGGACGGATGAACACCGGGGAGCTGTTTTTT.

This clonotype was seen a single time. The chain has TRBV19 and TRBJ2-4; 14 positions agree with TRBD2. This CDR3 contains 16 residues. V shed 5 bases, J shed 8 bases, and the junction held 8 bases outside the gene matches. The V gene's germline CDR1 is LNHDA and CDR2 SQIVND (reference sequence). CDR3 in amino acids: CASSSRTSGRMDIQYF. Written as DNA, the CDR3 is TGTGCCAGTAGTTCTCGGACTAGCGGGAGGATGGACATTCAGTACTTC.

This clonotype was seen a few times. The V and J genes are TRBV6-2 or TRBV6-3 and TRBJ2-3, with D possibly matching TRBD2 (5 bases). The CDR3 covers 15 residues. Germline-derived CDR1 and CDR2 are MNHEY and SVGEGT. Trimming removed 7 bases at V and 2 bases at J, with 16 bases between. The CDR3 loop is CASTRDGIITDTQYF. The CDR3 DNA reads as TGTGCCAGCACACGAGACGGGATTATCACAGATACGCAGTATTTT.

Many counts were recorded for this clonotype. CDR3 residues: CASSPSNTEAFF. The CDR3 nucleotides read TGTGCCAGCTCACCATCGAACACTGAAGCTTTCTTT. V is TRBV18 and J is TRBJ1-1; D unresolved. With 2 bases removed from V and 1 base from J, the gap between germline ends came to 2 bases. This CDR3 is 12 amino acids long. From germline, CDR1 is KGHSH and CDR2 LQKENI.

This clonotype was found many times. The V gene is TRBV29-1, the J gene TRBJ2-7; TRBD1 might be the D (6 bases). The length of the CDR3 is 11 residues. V was shortened by 4 bases and J by 2 bases, with 6 bases between the two germline ends. CDR1 and CDR2 (germline): SQVTM, ANQGSEA. The CDR3 coding sequence is TGCAGCGTTGGACAGGCCTACGAGCAGTACTTC. Encoded protein: CSVGQAYEQYF.

CDR3 in amino acids: CASSPRFGGSYEQYF. The CDR3 nucleotides are TGCGCCAGCAGCCCTAGGTTCGGCGGGTCCTACGAGCAGTACTTC. J is TRBJ2-7 and V is TRBV4-1; TRBD2 is a possible D gene (5 bases). The V end lost 4 bases, the J end lost 1 base, and 14 bases lay between the germline ends. Germline-derived CDR1 and CDR2 are MGHRA and YSYEKL. The CDR3 is made up of 15 amino acids.

This chain uses TRBV12-3 or TRBV12-4 with TRBJ1-1; D gene uncertain. The V end lost 2 bases, the J end lost 4 bases, and 14 bases lay between the germline ends. The CDR3 has 15 residues. CDR3 in DNA: TGTGCCAGCAGTTTAATGGCGGCCCGAGGCACTGAAGCTTTCTTT. This sequence encodes CASSLMAARGTEAFF.

The chain combines TRBV20-1 with TRBJ2-1; TRBD1 matches at 8 bases. The CDR3 covers 14 residues. Germline trimming cut 5 bases from V and 6 bases from J; bases unmatched to any gene: 9. CDR1 is DFQATT, CDR2 SNEGSKA, per germline (reference sequence). The CDR3: CSACVGTGVNEQFF. The CDR3 bases are TGCAGTGCTTGCGTCGGGACAGGTGTCAATGAGCAGTTCTTC.

V gene TRBV5-1 combines with J gene TRBJ2-3, with a weak D call TRBD1 (5 bases). The CDR3 is 15 amino acids. CDR1 is SGHRS and CDR2 is YFSETQ in the germline V gene. Trimming shortened V by 0 bases and J by 2 bases, and 10 bases separated the two germline ends. The CDR3 region has the DNA TGCGCCAGCAGCTTGGAGGTCAGGGCCACAGATACGCAGTATTTT. It is translated as CASSLEVRATDTQYF.

J is TRBJ1-2 and V is TRBV7-8, with D tentatively TRBD1 (5 bases). CDR1 and CDR2 from the germline V gene are SGHVS and FQNEAQ. V lost 1 base and J 7 bases, leaving 10 bases between the germline ends. The length of the CDR3 is 13 residues. The chain's CDR3 is CASSLGSRGGYTF. The CDR3 DNA reads as TGTGCCAGCAGCTTAGGGTCAAGGGGTGGCTACACCTTC.

This clonotype has only a few counts. This chain uses TRBV20-1 with TRBJ2-3, with D possibly matching TRBD1 (5 bases). This CDR3 has 17 amino acids. Germline loops: CDR1 DFQATT, CDR2 SNEGSKA (reference sequence). Trimming took 4 bases from V and 0 from J, leaving 20 bases between them. CDR3 DNA: TGCAGTGCTACGGGCAGGGCGAGGCGGTTGAGCACAGATACGCAGTATTTT. Protein product: CSATGRARRLSTDTQYF.

The chain links TRBV2 to TRBJ2-3; 10 bases map to TRBD2. The CDR3 sequence is 15 residues long. In germline, CDR1 is SNHLY, CDR2 FYNNEI. J was trimmed by 4 bases and V by 6 bases; bases with no gene match: 7. The CDR3 loop reads CASRPAGGSADTQYF. The CDR3 nucleotides are TGTGCCAGCAGACCAGCGGGAGGGTCTGCAGATACGCAGTATTTT.

This clonotype has just a few counts. The CDR3 DNA reads as TGTGCCAGCAGTAGGGGCGGACAGGGCAAGGGCAATGAGCAGTTCTTC. This translates into CASSRGGQGKGNEQFF. The genes are TRBV7-3 and TRBJ2-1, with TRBD1 matching over 8 bases. This CDR3 region has 16 residues. CDR1 is SGHTA and CDR2 is FQGTGA in the germline V gene. With V trimmed by 6 bases and J by 6 bases, 13 bases remained unmatched.

This clonotype turned up a few times. This chain links TRBV12-3 or TRBV12-4 with TRBJ1-4; D is undetermined. Trimming cost V 7 bases and J 6 bases, with 9 bases left between them. This CDR3 region has 12 residues. The CDR3 DNA follows: TGTGCCAGCAAGAGGGAGTATGAAAAACTGTTTTTT. Its protein is CASKREYEKLFF.

The chain carries TRBV29-1 and TRBJ2-1, with D perhaps assigned TRBD1 or TRBD2 (6 bases each). Germline assignment: CDR1 SQVTM and CDR2 ANQGSEA. There are 15 residues in the CDR3. The V end was cut by 3 bases, the J end by 7 bases, with 19 bases between. Here the CDR3 DNA reads TGCAGCGTTGAGGGACAACTAGCTGCCCTGAATGAGCAGTTCTTC. Encoded protein: CSVEGQLAALNEQFF.

The table lists this clonotype with many counts. The chain combines TRBV12-3 or TRBV12-4 with TRBJ2-3; unclear D gene. Trimming left V 5 bases short and J 2 bases short, with 11 bases between. The CDR3 contains 14 residues. The CDR3 sequence is CASSPNADTDTQYF. Here the CDR3 DNA reads TGTGCCAGCAGTCCCAACGCAGACACAGATACGCAGTATTTT.

This clonotype was seen a few times. V gene TRBV3-1 combines with J gene TRBJ2-3, with D tentatively TRBD1 (5 bases). Germline CDR1 LGHDT, CDR2 YNNKEL (reference sequence). Trimming pared 1 base from V and 2 bases from J, leaving 13 bases between. This CDR3 has 16 amino acids. CDR3 sequence reads: CASSQGQIRSTDTQYF. The CDR3 DNA is TGTGCCAGCAGCCAAGGACAGATACGGTCCACAGATACGCAGTATTTT.

The V and J genes are TRBV11-2 and TRBJ2-5, with D perhaps TRBD1 or TRBD2 (5 bases each). There are 16 residues in the CDR3. In germline, CDR1 is SGHAT, CDR2 FQNNGV. The V end lost 3 bases, the J end lost 5 bases, and 19 bases lay between the germline ends. The CDR3 region has the DNA TGTGCCAGCAGCTTTAGTAGTGGGGGTGGGTGGGAGACCCAGTACTTC. It translates to CASSFSSGGGWETQYF.

CDR3 bases: TGTGCCAGCAGCTGGCTTTGGGGGCGACAGGCGGAGGGAAACACCATATATTTT. It codes for CASSWLWGRQAEGNTIYF. The chain carries TRBV5-5 and TRBJ1-3, with TRBD1 as a possible D gene (6 bases). V was cut by 3 bases and J by 4 bases, with 23 bases left in between. CDR1 and CDR2 (germline): SGHKS, YYEKEE (reference sequence). The CDR3 has 18 residues.

This clonotype was seen only a few times. The chain is built from TRBV12-3 or TRBV12-4 and TRBJ2-7; D call uncertain. The CDR3 loop spans 14 amino acids. V lost 8 bases and J lost 0, with 14 bases in between. The CDR3 loop reads CASVGRRGSYEQYF. CDR3 sequence (DNA): TGTGCCAGCGTTGGACGGCGTGGCTCCTACGAGCAGTACTTC.